A single sample gave rise to the 20 T cell receptor beta chains below, sequenced in a study of beta chain features in type 1 diabetes (dated by TCRdb to the late 2010s). Receptors were amplified or captured by the immunoSEQ multiplex PCR assay. All of the isolated RNA was reverse transcribed with the High Capacity cDNA Reverse Transcription Kit, so expressed TCRB transcripts were sequenced. TCRdb took this table from immuneACCESS and kept in-frame rearrangements with V and J called. Such tables lack part of the clones; where checked against another copy, unresolved V genes explain under half of the gap, and the rest is unexplained. In this sample the table shows 600,000 to 700,000 clones, around 12% of which occur a single time. More than 0.095% of the sample belongs to the ten largest clones. These receptors' targets are unknown. The full study reports these points: Type 1 diabetes patients showed a moderate but significant shortening of TCRB CDR3 length in all four CD4+ subsets.

Sequenced input: naive CD4+ T cells from blood. Explained via the paper, the cell subset or site label denotes: true naive CD4+ T cells. All receptors derive from a man aged 30 to 45 with type 1 diabetes.

The gene calls are TRBV12-5 and TRBJ2-7; 8 bases are a match to TRBD1. Losses at the gene ends were 1 base for V and 7 bases for J; bases not matched to a gene: 6. The CDR3 spans 14 residues. Germline V gives CDR1 LGHNT, CDR2 FRNRAP. CDR3 residues: CASGLEGTGREQYF. CDR3 in DNA: TGTGCTAGTGGTTTGGAGGGGACAGGTCGTGAGCAGTACTTC.

The chain uses TRBV7-2 and TRBJ1-5; 7 bases align to TRBD1. Trimming removed 3 bases from V and 3 bases from J; junction bases left unmatched: 5. The CDR3 extends over 15 amino acids. Germline V lookup: CDR1 SGHTA, CDR2 FQGNSA. DNA for the CDR3: TGTGCCAGCAGCTTTGTCCAGGGGGACAATCAGCCCCAGCATTTT. This sequence encodes CASSFVQGDNQPQHF.

This chain connects TRBV2 to TRBJ1-4; 7 nucleotides line up with TRBD1. J gave up 4 bases and V 6 bases, and 5 bases lay outside the gene matches. Germline V gene data show CDR1 as SNHLY and CDR2 as FYNNEI. This CDR3 is 14 amino acids long. This CDR3 reads CASSPRQGNEKLFF. DNA of the CDR3: TGTGCCAGCAGCCCGAGACAGGGTAATGAAAAACTGTTTTTT.

This clone has a handful of counts. The chain links TRBV18 to TRBJ2-5, with unresolved D. CDR1 and CDR2 from the germline V gene are KGHSH and LQKENI. The CDR3 runs to 14 residues. Between the trimmed V and J ends, which lost 2 bases and 2 bases, there was a span of 9 bases. DNA for the CDR3: TGTGCCAGCTCACCAGGAGTAGGTCAAGAGACCCAGTACTTC. Its translation is CASSPGVGQETQYF.

The chain couples TRBV4-2 to TRBJ1-1; no firm D call. The CDR3 runs to 11 residues. The V end lost 2 bases, the J end lost 2 bases, and 0 bases lay between the germline ends. In germline, CDR1 is LGHNA, CDR2 YNFKEQ. Here the CDR3 DNA reads TGTGCCAGCAGCCAAAACACTGAAGCTTTCTTT. Protein sequence: CASSQNTEAFF.

This clone was counted only a few times. The CDR3 loop is CAWSVGGSRNQPQHF. In DNA form, the CDR3 reads TGTGCCTGGAGTGTGGGAGGGAGTCGCAATCAGCCCCAGCATTTT. The chain is built from TRBV30 and TRBJ1-5, with D unresolved. Deletions cut 0 bases from V and 2 bases from J, with 11 bases between. In germline, CDR1 is GTSNPN, CDR2 SVGIG (reference sequence). This CDR3 has 15 amino acids.

This clone was detected only a few times. The V and J genes are TRBV9 and TRBJ1-5; 10 positions agree with TRBD1. With 4 bases clipped from V and 4 bases from J, the junction kept 5 bases outside the gene matches. This CDR3 has 15 residues. CDR1 and CDR2 (germline): SGDLS, YYNGEE. The CDR3 bases are TGTGCCAGCAGCTCCTCGGGACAGGGGAATCAGCCCCAGCATTTT. It codes for CASSSSGQGNQPQHF.

Only a few counts were recorded for this clone. The V and J genes are TRBV2 and TRBJ2-2; 7 bases fit TRBD1. The ends lost 1 base at V and 6 bases at J; junction bases unmatched: 2. This CDR3 comprises 14 residues. Per germline, CDR1 SNHLY and CDR2 FYNNEI. The CDR3 loop reads CASSEGTGAGELFF. For the CDR3, the DNA is TGTGCCAGCAGTGAAGGCACAGGGGCCGGGGAGCTGTTTTTT. Variable domain in full (rest from reference TRBV2 and TRBJ2-2): EPEVTQTPSHQVTQMGQEVILRCVPISNHLYFYWYRQILGQKVEFLVSFYNNEISEKSEIFDDQFSVERPDGSNFTLKIRSTKLEDSAMYFCASSEGTGAGELFFGEGSRLTVL.

This clone was observed a few times. This rearrangement joins TRBV7-2 to TRBJ2-7; tentatively, D is TRBD1 (5 bases). The CDR3 is 12 residues long. Germline CDR1 reads SGHTA; CDR2 reads FQGNSA. V lost 7 bases, J lost 2 bases, and 9 bases lay in between. Here the CDR3 DNA reads TGTGCCAGCATCCTGGACACCTACGAGCAGTACTTC. Encoded protein: CASILDTYEQYF.

This clone was found a few times. The chain carries TRBV7-9 and TRBJ1-2, with TRBD1 identical over 7 bases. From germline, CDR1 is SEHNR and CDR2 FQNEAQ (reference sequence). The CDR3 contains 15 residues. Germline trimming cut 0 bases from V and 4 bases from J; bases unmatched to any gene: 5. This CDR3 reads CASSLAEGAVYGYTF. CDR3 DNA: TGTGCCAGCAGCTTAGCGGAGGGGGCAGTCTATGGCTACACCTTC.

The V and J genes are TRBV7-9 and TRBJ1-4, with a possible D match to TRBD1 (6 bases). This CDR3 comprises 14 residues. Germline lookup yields CDR1 SEHNR and CDR2 FQNEAQ (reference sequence). V was clipped by 0 bases and J by 7 bases, with 9 bases between them. Here the CDR3 reads CASSLAGTSEKLFF. CDR3 bases: TGTGCCAGCAGCTTAGCTGGGACATCTGAAAAACTGTTTTTT.

This clone was detected a few times. The chain links TRBV6-5 to TRBJ2-3, with D uncertain. V lost 6 bases, J lost 1 base, and 14 bases lay in between. This CDR3 comprises 15 residues. Germline CDR1 and CDR2: MNHEY and SVGAGI. The CDR3 loop reads CASRRSDVGTDTQYF. CDR3 DNA sequence: TGTGCCAGCAGGAGAAGCGATGTCGGCACAGATACGCAGTATTTT.

The CDR3 sequence: CSVEGPVASYGYTF. In DNA, the CDR3 is TGCAGCGTCGAGGGGCCCGTAGCTTCCTATGGCTACACCTTC. J is TRBJ1-2 and V is TRBV29-1; TRBD1 is a possible D gene (5 bases). V lost 6 bases to trimming and J lost 4 bases, with 18 bases between them. The germline CDR1 and CDR2 sequences are SQVTM and ANQGSEA. This CDR3 has 14 residues.

The CDR3 DNA reads as TGTGCCAGCAGCCAAGAATTGTCCGGGTATGGCACCATATATTTT. As protein: CASSQELSGYGTIYF. V gene TRBV14 combines with J gene TRBJ1-3; D ambiguous. Germline CDR1 SGHDN, CDR2 FVKESK. Trimming removed 0 bases from V and 9 bases from J, with 15 bases in between. The CDR3 covers 15 residues.

The CDR3 sequence: CASSLSGHQSPLHF. The CDR3 DNA reads TGTGCCAGCAGCTTAAGCGGACATCAATCACCCCTCCACTTT. The chain recombines TRBV7-9 with TRBJ1-6, with D tentatively TRBD1 (5 bases). This CDR3 is 14 amino acids long. In germline, CDR1 is SEHNR, CDR2 FQNEAQ (reference sequence). V shed 2 bases and J shed 10 bases, with 12 bases lying between them.

The chain links TRBV10-3 to TRBJ1-5; maybe TRBD1 (5 bases). Germline assignment: CDR1 ENHRY and CDR2 SYGVKD. The ends were cut back, 0 bases at V and 3 bases at J, with 15 bases in the middle. This CDR3 comprises 17 residues. The CDR3, as DNA: TGTGCCATCAGTGAGTCACAGGCGGGGGGGATCAATCAGCCCCAGCATTTT. Translating gives CAISESQAGGINQPQHF.

The genes are TRBV2 and TRBJ1-4; 8 bases are shared with TRBD1. CDR1 SNHLY and CDR2 FYNNEI come from the germline V gene. The CDR3 length is 13 residues. V dropped 3 bases and J dropped 7; count of bases not matched to a gene: 1. The CDR3 region has the DNA TGTGCCAGCAGTGACAGGGGGCTTGAAAAACTGTTTTTT. Amino acid sequence: CASSDRGLEKLFF.

As DNA, the CDR3 is TGTGCCAGCAGTAGGTCGAGAGGGGAGACCCAGTACTTC. Translation: CASSRSRGETQYF. V usage is TRBV6-5 and J usage is TRBJ2-5; TRBD2 is a possible D gene (5 bases). This CDR3 is built from 13 residues. Trimming stripped 5 bases from V and 5 bases from J, with 12 bases between. The germline V gene has CDR1 MNHEY and CDR2 SVGAGI.

The V and J genes are TRBV7-2 and TRBJ2-3, with 7 bases lining up with TRBD2. Germline-derived CDR1 and CDR2 are SGHTA and FQGNSA. CDR3 size: 15 residues. V was clipped by 5 bases and J by 4 bases; unmatched bases: 9. The CDR3 protein is CASSGRDRGADTQYF. The CDR3 DNA reads as TGTGCCAGCAGCGGCCGGGACCGGGGGGCAGATACGCAGTATTTT.

This clone was recorded a few times. The chain is built from TRBV5-1 and TRBJ2-1, with TRBD1 matching 11 bases. Germline lookup yields CDR1 SGHRS and CDR2 YFSETQ. The CDR3 runs 14 residues. V trimming: 6 bases; J trimming: 7 bases; junction bases outside the gene matches: 6. CDR3 sequence (DNA): TGCGCCAGCACCACCGGGACAGGGGGTAATGAGCAGTTCTTC. Its protein is CASTTGTGGNEQFF.